The clone carrying this T cell receptor (beta chain) was detected a few times. This entry is derived from a study of T cells after yellow fever vaccination. About the research overall: In the case of low-cell-number fractions, SMART-Seq v4 Ultra Low Input was used for preparation.

Between the trimmed V and J ends, which lost 5 bases and 5 bases, there was a span of 16 bases. Germline V gives CDR1 SGHKS, CDR2 YYEKEE (reference sequence). The CDR3 runs 14 residues. TCRdb itself ran the 5' RACE reads through MiXCR, one entry per CDR3 protein. Of 300,000 to 450,000 distinct CDR3 sequences in the sample, over 5% were seen once. The V and J genes are TRBV5-5 and TRBJ2-5; D unclear. The TCR comes from a man aged 25 to 40 who received the YFV17D yellow fever vaccine. The material was PBMCs, obtained 5 days after the yellow fever booster vaccination. CDR3 protein: CASSFGRALETQYF. The CDR3 DNA is TGTGCCAGCAGTTTTGGGCGTGCCCTTGAGACCCAGTACTTC.